One sample yielded the 22 T cell receptor beta chains listed below, sequenced in a study of blood T cell repertoires in COVID-19. Assay: immunoSEQ multiplex PCR; the TCRdb copy retains only in-frame clones and omits some. The sample has 200,000 or so clones, 88% seen once; the top ten hold 1.5% to 2%. Sequencing was performed on peripheral blood. The receptors stem from a man aged 65 to 79 with acute or convalescent COVID-19.

This chain connects TRBV27 to TRBJ1-6; TRBD1 aligns across 7 bases. J lost 6 bases, V lost 5 bases, and 10 bases had no gene match. The germline CDR1 and CDR2 sequences are MNHEY and SMNVEV (reference sequence). This CDR3 is built from 16 residues. The CDR3 loop is CASSRRQGASNSPLHF. CDR3 bases: TGTGCCAGCAGTCGTAGACAGGGCGCGAGTAATTCACCCCTCCACTTT.

V usage is TRBV5-1 and J usage is TRBJ2-2, with TRBD2 identical over 15 bases. CDR1 is SGHRS and CDR2 is YFSETQ in the germline V gene. This CDR3 region has 17 residues. After removal of 4 bases from V and 5 bases from J, the junction contained 6 bases not matched to a gene. CDR3 coding DNA: TGCGCCAGCAGCCGGACTAGCGGGAGGGGACTTACCGGGGAGCTGTTTTTT. Its protein is CASSRTSGRGLTGELFF. The whole variable domain, remainder taken from reference TRBV5-1 and TRBJ2-2, is KAGVTQTPRYLIKTRGQQVTLSCSPISGHRSVSWYQQTPGQGLQFLFEYFSETQRNKGNFPGRFSGRQFSNSRSEMNVSTLELGDSALYLCASSRTSGRGLTGELFFGEGSRLTVL.

V and J are TRBV13 and TRBJ2-7; weak D call: TRBD1 (5 bases). The germline V gene encodes CDR1 PRHDT and CDR2 FYEKMQ (reference sequence). The CDR3 runs 15 residues. The ends were cut back, 4 bases at V and 1 base at J, with 14 bases in the middle. CDR3 sequence (DNA): TGTGCCAGCAGCTCCCAGGGTACCTCTTCCTACGAGCAGTACTTC. The encoded protein is CASSSQGTSSYEQYF.

V is TRBV9 and J is TRBJ1-1; 9 bases match TRBD1. V was clipped by 3 bases and J by 0 bases; unmatched bases: 3. Germline loops: CDR1 SGDLS, CDR2 YYNGEE. The CDR3 is 15 residues long. The CDR3 DNA is TGTGCCAGCAGCGAAGGGACAGGGTTGAACACTGAAGCTTTCTTT. This sequence encodes CASSEGTGLNTEAFF.

The rearrangement links TRBV10-3 to TRBJ2-7; TRBD2 matches 7 bases. This CDR3 has 13 amino acids. V dropped 10 bases and J dropped 2; count of bases not matched to a gene: 8. Germline V gene sequence: CDR1 ENHRY, CDR2 SYGVKD. CDR3 region: CATRDGGTYEQYF. DNA of the CDR3: TGTGCCACCCGAGACGGGGGGACCTACGAGCAGTACTTC.

V is TRBV6-6 and J is TRBJ2-3; TRBD1 is a possible D gene (6 bases). In germline, CDR1 is MNHNY, CDR2 SVGAGI (reference sequence). The CDR3 is made up of 13 amino acids. With 7 bases removed from V and 6 bases from J, the gap between germline ends came to 14 bases. The CDR3 DNA reads TGTGCCAGCACCCCCTCACAGGGTGATACGCAGTATTTT. It codes for CASTPSQGDTQYF.

The chain uses TRBV2 and TRBJ1-6, with D perhaps TRBD1 (5 bases). CDR1 and CDR2 (germline): SNHLY, FYNNEI. The CDR3 consists of 14 residues. The V end was cut by 1 base, the J end by 8 bases, with 9 bases between. The CDR3 sequence is CASSEERTHSPLHF. CDR3 nucleotide sequence: TGTGCCAGCAGTGAAGAGAGGACACATTCACCCCTCCACTTT. Based on the CDR3 plus reference TRBV2 and TRBJ1-6, the full variable domain is EPEVTQTPSHQVTQMGQEVILRCVPISNHLYFYWYRQILGQKVEFLVSFYNNEISEKSEIFDDQFSVERPDGSNFTLKIRSTKLEDSAMYFCASSEERTHSPLHFGNGTRLTVT.

The chain joins TRBV6-6 to TRBJ1-5; no definite D call. The CDR3 is made up of 14 amino acids. V was clipped by 4 bases and J by 6 bases, with 13 bases between them. CDR1 and CDR2 (germline): MNHNY, SVGAGI (reference sequence). For the CDR3, the DNA is TGTGCCAGCAGTTCCCACCCTCGGGGTCAGCCCCAGCATTTT. This gives the protein CASSSHPRGQPQHF.

The rearrangement joins TRBV5-4 to TRBJ2-6; D call uncertain. The CDR3 contains 16 residues. Trimming removed 0 bases from V and 7 bases from J, with 14 bases in between. The V gene's germline CDR1 is SGHNT and CDR2 YYREEE (reference sequence). CDR3 amino acids: CASSLVAARFANVLTF. The CDR3 DNA follows: TGTGCCAGCAGCTTGGTCGCGGCTAGGTTTGCCAACGTCCTGACTTTC.

V gene TRBV18 combines with J gene TRBJ2-2; TRBD1 aligns across 7 bases. The CDR3 runs 15 residues. Germline trimming cut 9 bases from V and 5 bases from J; bases unmatched to any gene: 12. CDR1 KGHSH and CDR2 LQKENI come from the germline V gene. The CDR3 region is CASLRDSRYTGELFF. In DNA, the CDR3 is TGTGCCAGTTTACGGGACAGCCGGTATACCGGGGAGCTGTTTTTT.

The chain combines TRBV27 with TRBJ1-6; D is undetermined. Germline CDR1 is MNHEY and CDR2 is SMNVEV (reference sequence). The CDR3 runs to 16 residues. V was trimmed by 1 base and J by 7 bases, leaving 14 bases between them. The CDR3 nucleotides are TGTGCCAGCAGTTTATGGGGAGGGATCAGGAATTCACCCCTCCACTTT. Its protein is CASSLWGGIRNSPLHF.

In this sample, this clone turned up once. The chain is built from TRBV19 and TRBJ1-5; unclear D gene. V lost 0 bases, J lost 0 bases, and 6 bases lay in between. In germline, CDR1 is LNHDA, CDR2 SQIVND (reference sequence). CDR3 length equals 15 residues. The CDR3 DNA follows: TGTGCCAGTAGTATAGATCACTATAGCAATCAGCCCCAGCATTTT. This gives the protein CASSIDHYSNQPQHF.

This clone was counted only a few times. V usage is TRBV6-6 and J usage is TRBJ1-5; possibly TRBD1 for D (5 bases). Per germline, CDR1 MNHNY and CDR2 SVGAGI (reference sequence). The CDR3 totals 15 residues. V lost 0 bases to trimming and J lost 7 bases, with 13 bases between them. CDR3 amino acids: CASSYSGGEPQPQHF. DNA for the CDR3: TGTGCCAGCAGTTACTCGGGGGGGGAGCCGCAGCCCCAGCATTTT.

This chain joins TRBV19 and TRBJ1-2; D gene ambiguous. The germline CDR1 and CDR2 sequences are LNHDA and SQIVND (reference sequence). This CDR3 comprises 10 residues. Trimming cost V 5 bases and J 8 bases, with 6 bases left between them. CDR3 sequence reads: CASSENGYTF. The CDR3, as DNA: TGTGCCAGTAGTGAGAACGGCTACACCTTC. The entire variable domain, with the rest obtained from reference TRBV19 and TRBJ1-2, is as follows: DGGITQSPKYLFRKEGQNVTLSCEQNLNHDAMYWYRQDPGQGLRLIYYSQIVNDFQKGDIAEGYSVSREKKESFPLTVTSAQKNPTAFYLCASSENGYTFGSGTRLTVV.

Only one count was recorded for this clone. The CDR3 nucleotides read TGTGCCAGCAGCCGGACAGGACCCGACACTGAAGCTTTCTTT. Its protein is CASSRTGPDTEAFF. The V gene is TRBV5-4, the J gene TRBJ1-1, with 7 bases fitting TRBD1. The CDR3 consists of 14 residues. Trimming removed 4 bases from V and 3 bases from J; junction bases left unmatched: 6. Germline lookup yields CDR1 SGHNT and CDR2 YYREEE (reference sequence).

The CDR3 loop reads CACQYRGGELFF. DNA for the CDR3: TGTGCCTGCCAGTACCGGGGCGGGGAGCTGTTTTTT. V usage is TRBV30 and J usage is TRBJ2-2, with D tentatively TRBD2 (5 bases). Trimming took off 6 bases at V and 7 bases at J, with 12 bases between the two ends. Germline V gene data show CDR1 as GTSNPN and CDR2 as SVGIG (reference sequence). The CDR3 totals 12 residues.

The table lists this clone with a few counts. The chain combines TRBV4-1 with TRBJ1-3; D gene uncertain. The V end was cut by 2 bases, the J end by 0 bases, with 11 bases between. CDR1 is MGHRA and CDR2 is YSYEKL in the germline V gene. The CDR3 is 16 residues long. CDR3 loop: CASSQITTSSGNTIYF. In DNA form, the CDR3 reads TGCGCCAGCAGCCAAATTACTACGTCCTCTGGAAACACCATATATTTT.

The chain carries TRBV19 and TRBJ1-2; 7 positions agree with TRBD1. CDR1 and CDR2 from the germline V gene are LNHDA and SQIVND (reference sequence). With V trimmed by 5 bases and J by 3 bases, 12 bases remained unmatched. The CDR3 sequence is 16 residues long. The CDR3 here is CASSPRGNLGDYGYTF. The CDR3, as DNA: TGTGCCAGTAGTCCCAGGGGGAATTTGGGCGACTATGGCTACACCTTC.

The chain is built from TRBV4-3 and TRBJ2-3; the match to TRBD2 covers 12 bases. V shed 4 bases, J shed 4 bases, and the junction held 15 bases outside the gene matches. CDR1 is LGHNA and CDR2 is YSLEER in the germline V gene. The CDR3 has 19 residues. The CDR3 sequence is CASSPRLAGDYRVADTQYF. The CDR3 DNA sequence: TGCGCCAGCAGCCCAAGACTAGCGGGAGATTATAGAGTGGCAGATACGCAGTATTTT.

The CDR3 sequence: CASSLHAGGNYGYTF. DNA of the CDR3: TGTGCCAGCAGCTTACACGCAGGGGGTAACTATGGCTACACCTTC. The rearrangement uses TRBV7-2 and TRBJ1-2; 7 nucleotides agree with TRBD1. V was clipped by 2 bases and J by 1 base; unmatched bases: 4. The germline gives CDR1 SGHTA, CDR2 FQGNSA. The CDR3 runs to 15 residues.

In its sample, this clone was seen once. The V gene is TRBV6-2 or TRBV6-3, the J gene TRBJ2-3; 13 positions agree with TRBD2. The CDR3 is 15 amino acids. After removal of 6 bases from V and 5 bases from J, the junction contained 5 bases not matched to a gene. Looked up from germline, CDR1 is MNHEY and CDR2 is SVGEGT. The CDR3 region is CASSLGLAGVDTQYF. The CDR3 DNA reads TGTGCCAGCAGCCTAGGACTAGCGGGAGTAGATACGCAGTATTTT.

This clone was observed once. The chain joins TRBV2 to TRBJ2-2; 12 bases agree with TRBD2. The CDR3 contains 16 residues. Per germline, CDR1 SNHLY and CDR2 FYNNEI. V trimming: 4 bases; J trimming: 5 bases; junction bases outside the gene matches: 5. The CDR3 DNA is TGTGCCAGCAGTGTAACTAGCGGGAGGTTGACCGGGGAGCTGTTTTTT. It specifies CASSVTSGRLTGELFF. Filled out from reference TRBV2 and TRBJ2-2, the complete variable domain reads EPEVTQTPSHQVTQMGQEVILRCVPISNHLYFYWYRQILGQKVEFLVSFYNNEISEKSEIFDDQFSVERPDGSNFTLKIRSTKLEDSAMYFCASSVTSGRLTGELFFGEGSRLTVL.